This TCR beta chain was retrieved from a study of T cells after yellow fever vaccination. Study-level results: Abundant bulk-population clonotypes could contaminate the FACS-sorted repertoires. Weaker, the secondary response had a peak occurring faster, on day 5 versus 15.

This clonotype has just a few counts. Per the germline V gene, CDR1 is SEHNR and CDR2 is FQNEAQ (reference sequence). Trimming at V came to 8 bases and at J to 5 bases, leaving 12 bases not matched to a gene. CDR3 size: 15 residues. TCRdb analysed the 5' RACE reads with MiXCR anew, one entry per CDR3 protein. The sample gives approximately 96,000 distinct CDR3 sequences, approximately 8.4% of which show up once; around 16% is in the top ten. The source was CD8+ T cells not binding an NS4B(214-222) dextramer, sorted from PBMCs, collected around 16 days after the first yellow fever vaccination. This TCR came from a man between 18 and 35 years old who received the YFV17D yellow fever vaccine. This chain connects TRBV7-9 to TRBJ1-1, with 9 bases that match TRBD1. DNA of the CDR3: TGTGCCAGCGGAGTCCCCGGGACAGGGTTGACTGAAGCTTTCTTT. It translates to CASGVPGTGLTEAFF.